The sample holds one count of the clone carrying this TCR beta chain. Its cognate antigen is unknown. Clones were read by immunoSEQ multiplex PCR, and TCRdb kept only the in-frame ones, dropping some. The sample holds about 130,000 clones, roughly 92% seen once. Trimming took 0 bases from V and 7 from J, leaving 14 bases between them. The germline CDR1 and CDR2 sequences are SGDLS and YYNGEE. The CDR3 consists of 15 residues. These data come from a study of T cell responses to AZD1222 COVID-19 vaccine. Study-wide findings and caveats: Only a handful of people who got AZD1222 tested seropositive at baseline. White British people made up most donors, females outnumbered males, and clonal diversity was possibly underestimated.

Specimen: peripheral blood, collected 28 days after the second AZD1222 dose. This chain uses TRBV9 with TRBJ2-1; TRBD1 or TRBD2 may be the D gene (6 bases each). The receptor was derived from an adult who received the AZD1222 COVID-19 vaccine. CDR3 sequence reads: CASSVAGGARNEQFF. DNA for the CDR3: TGTGCCAGCAGCGTAGCCGGGGGCGCTCGGAATGAGCAGTTCTTC. The variable domain in full, with the rest retrieved from reference TRBV9 and TRBJ2-1, is DSGVTQTPKHLITATGQRVTLRCSPRSGDLSVYWYQQSLDQGLQFLIQYYNGEERAKGNILERFSAQQFPDLHSELNLSSLELGDSALYFCASSVAGGARNEQFFGPGTRLTVL.